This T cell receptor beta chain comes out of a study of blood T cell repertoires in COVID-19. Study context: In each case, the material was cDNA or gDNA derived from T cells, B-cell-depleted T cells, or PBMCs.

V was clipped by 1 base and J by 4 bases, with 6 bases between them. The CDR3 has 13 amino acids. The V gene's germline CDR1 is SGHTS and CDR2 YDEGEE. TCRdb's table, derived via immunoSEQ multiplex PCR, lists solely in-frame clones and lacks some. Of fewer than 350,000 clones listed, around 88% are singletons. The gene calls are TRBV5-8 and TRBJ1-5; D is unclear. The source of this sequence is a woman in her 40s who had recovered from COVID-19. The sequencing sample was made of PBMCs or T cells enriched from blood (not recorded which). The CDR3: CASSLRGNQPQHF. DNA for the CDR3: TGTGCCAGCAGCTTGCGGGGAAATCAGCCCCAGCATTTT.